This TCR beta chain was found in a study of blood T cell repertoires in COVID-19. Looking at the study overall: Some COVID-19 samples were acute and others convalescent; all came from the United States, Italy and Spain. The analysed material was cDNA or gDNA that came from T cells, B-cell-depleted T cells, or PBMCs.

Source study methods: Reference gene primer amplification in the assay estimated nucleated cell counts. Using immunoSEQ multiplex PCR, the repertoire was profiled, and TCRdb retains in-frame clones only, with some absent. The V and J calls and clone size are taken from that table; D and trimming were inferred from the DNA. The data contain fewer than 20,000 clones, approximately 76% of them singletons. This CDR3 contains 13 residues. Trimming shortened V by 6 bases and J by 6 bases, and 12 bases separated the two germline ends. CDR1 and CDR2 (germline): MNHEY, SMNVEV (reference sequence). The source material was peripheral blood. The chain combines TRBV27 with TRBJ2-1; weak D call: TRBD2 (6 bases). This TCR derives from a man between 65 and 85 years old with active or convalescent COVID-19. The CDR3 DNA follows: TGTGCCAGCAGGGGGGACTTAGGCAATGAGCAGTTCTTC. This codes for CASRGDLGNEQFF.